These 11 T cell receptor beta chains were sequenced from one sample in a study of blood T cells in healthy people across ages. Combining a sample-barcoded 5' primer with a J-beta primer mix, a second PCR ran for about 6 to 11 cycles. Using its own MiXCR run on the 5' RACE reads, TCRdb lists one record per CDR3 protein. The repertoire includes approximately 940,000 distinct CDR3 sequences, 40% to 60% of them detected once, and 13% sits in the top ten. The sequenced material came from blood. The receptors shown here come from a man aged 25-45 years in good health.

This clonotype was detected only a few times. This chain uses TRBV7-9 with TRBJ1-4; TRBD1 agrees at 8 bases. The germline CDR1 and CDR2 sequences are SEHNR and FQNEAQ (reference sequence). This CDR3 contains 13 residues. Trimming removed 10 bases from V and 8 bases from J; junction bases left unmatched: 9. This chain's CDR3 is CATLTGDDEKLFF. CDR3 DNA: TGTGCCACCCTGACAGGGGATGACGAAAAACTGTTTTTT. The full variable domain, its missing parts supplied by reference TRBV7-9 and TRBJ1-4, is DTGVSQNPRHKITKRGQNVTFRCDPISEHNRLYWYRQTLGQGPEFLTYFQNEAQLEKSRLLSDRFSAERPKGSFSTLEIQRTEQGDSAMYLCATLTGDDEKLFFGSGTQLSVL.

This rearrangement joins TRBV7-2 to TRBJ2-1; possibly TRBD2 for D (7 bases). Per germline, CDR1 SGHTA and CDR2 FQGNSA. Trimming left V 5 bases short and J 3 bases short, with 17 bases between. The CDR3 runs 16 residues. CDR3 sequence: CASSLIRRGGYNEQFF. The CDR3 bases are TGTGCCAGCAGCCTAATTCGGAGGGGGGGCTACAATGAGCAGTTCTTC.

J is TRBJ2-3 and V is TRBV29-1; no reliable D call. The V gene's germline CDR1 is SQVTM and CDR2 ANQGSEA. V was trimmed by 5 bases and J by 4 bases, leaving 13 bases between them. The CDR3 spans 13 residues. CDR3 DNA: TGCAGCGTTCTTCTCGAAGGGCCAGATACGCAGTATTTT. Translating it yields CSVLLEGPDTQYF.

The rearrangement uses TRBV2 and TRBJ1-4; perhaps TRBD1 as D (6 bases). CDR1 is SNHLY and CDR2 is FYNNEI in the germline V gene. The CDR3 consists of 18 residues. The V and J ends lost 0 bases and 0 bases respectively, with 14 bases between them. Written as DNA, the CDR3 is TGTGCCAGCAGTGAAGCGCTTGGGGGGCTTCCAACTAATGAAAAACTGTTTTTT. Residues: CASSEALGGLPTNEKLFF.

On this clonotype: Relative to the germline gene, one junction end is altered; a read error may explain this. V gene TRBV6-2 or TRBV6-3 combines with J gene TRBJ2-4; D perhaps matches TRBD1 (6 bases). This CDR3 is built from 19 residues. CDR1 MNHEY and CDR2 SVGEGT come from the germline V gene. The CDR3 region has the DNA TGTGCCAGCAGTAAAACAGGGCTAGAAGGAGACGTAGCCAAAAGCATTCAGTACTTC. It is translated as CASSKTGLEGDVAKSIQYF.

This clonotype has at least ten counts. The V gene is TRBV6-2 or TRBV6-3, the J gene TRBJ1-5, with TRBD1 matching 7 bases. From germline, CDR1 is MNHEY and CDR2 SVGEGT. Unmatched junction bases numbered 10, after V lost 7 bases and J lost 7 bases. The CDR3 is made up of 14 amino acids. As DNA, the CDR3 is TGTGCCAGCATCACAGGGGTTGAGGGGCAGCCCCAGCATTTT. Its protein product is CASITGVEGQPQHF.

This clonotype was recorded a few times. This chain links TRBV14 with TRBJ2-3; no reliable D call. CDR3 length: 12 amino acids. The germline V gene has CDR1 SGHDN and CDR2 FVKESK. V was clipped by 4 bases and J by 3 bases, with 5 bases between them. The CDR3 DNA is TGTGCCAGCAGCCGAGCGACAGATACGCAGTATTTT. Protein sequence: CASSRATDTQYF.

V usage is TRBV10-3 and J usage is TRBJ2-3, with 10 bases matching TRBD2. Germline lookup yields CDR1 ENHRY and CDR2 SYGVKD. Trimming removed 3 bases from V and 3 bases from J; junction bases left unmatched: 9. CDR3 length equals 17 residues. The CDR3: CAISDSFTSGVTDTQYF. For the CDR3, the DNA is TGTGCCATCAGTGATTCCTTTACTAGCGGGGTAACAGATACGCAGTATTTT.

The chain recombines TRBV7-9 with TRBJ2-4, with D unresolved. Matching the DNA end better, TRBJ2-7 makes the J call doubtful. This CDR3 comprises 14 residues. Germline loops: CDR1 SEHNR, CDR2 FQNEAQ (reference sequence). The CDR3 loop reads CASSLAQVDCEQYF. The CDR3 region has the DNA TGTGCCAGCAGCTTAGCCCAGGTTGACTGCGAGCAGTACTTC.

This clonotype has at least ten counts. The V call is TRBV29-1, the J call TRBJ2-5, with 12 positions matching TRBD1. Germline V gives CDR1 SQVTM, CDR2 ANQGSEA. This CDR3 spans 16 amino acids. The trim removed 0 bases at V and 5 bases at J, leaving 7 bases unmatched. The DNA of the CDR3 is TGCAGCGTTGAAGAGGGTGGGACAGGGGGCTTTGAGACCCAGTACTTC. Its protein product is CSVEEGGTGGFETQYF.

The chain carries TRBV7-3 and TRBJ1-2, with D hard to call. Germline V gene lookup returns CDR1 SGHTA and CDR2 FQGTGA. V was pared by 1 base and J by 10 bases, with 10 bases between. The length of the CDR3 is 12 residues. CDR3 amino acids: CASSLNSVDYTF. The CDR3, as DNA: TGTGCCAGCAGCTTAAATTCGGTTGACTACACCTTC.